This T cell receptor (beta chain) was sequenced for a study of OX40 agonist ivuxolimab in advanced cancers. Study at large: Enrollees could have had prior anti-PD-1, anti-PD-L1 or anti-CTLA-4 therapy, which about 40% had received. Overall study findings and caveats: Also present in some nonresponders was a low level of normalized T-cell clonal expansion.

TCRdb's copy holds only in-frame clones and misses some; the assay was immunoSEQ multiplex PCR. Here the sample spans about 40,000 clones, more than 80% being singletons. This clone was recorded once. Its matching antigen is unknown. Within the sample, other DNA sequences also encode this same CDR3. Germline V gene sequence: CDR1 SGDLS, CDR2 YYNGEE. CDR3 length: 12 amino acids. V gave up 3 bases and J gave up 5 bases, with 8 bases separating them. V and J are TRBV9 and TRBJ2-5, with D tentatively TRBD1 (7 bases). The sequences come from CD4+ or CD8+ T cells sorted from blood, collected in a trial of the OX40 agonist ivuxolimab. The clonotype originates from an adult with an advanced solid tumor such as melanoma, head and neck, liver or kidney cancer. CDR3 sequence (DNA): TGTGCCAGCAGCGCAGGGGGGGAGACCCAGTACTTC. The encoded protein is CASSAGGETQYF.